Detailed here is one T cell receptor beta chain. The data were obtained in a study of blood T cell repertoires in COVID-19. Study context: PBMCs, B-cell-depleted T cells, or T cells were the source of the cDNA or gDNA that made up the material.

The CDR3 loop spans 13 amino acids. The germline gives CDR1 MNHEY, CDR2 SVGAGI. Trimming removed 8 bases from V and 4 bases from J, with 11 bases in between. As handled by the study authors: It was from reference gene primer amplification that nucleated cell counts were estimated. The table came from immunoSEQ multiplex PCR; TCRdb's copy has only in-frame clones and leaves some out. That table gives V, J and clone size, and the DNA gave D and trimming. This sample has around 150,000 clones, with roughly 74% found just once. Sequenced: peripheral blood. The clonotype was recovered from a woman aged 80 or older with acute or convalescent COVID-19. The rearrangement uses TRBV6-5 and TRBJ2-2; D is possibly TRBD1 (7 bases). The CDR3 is CASQGGRTGELFF. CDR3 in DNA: TGTGCCAGCCAGGGGGGCCGCACCGGGGAGCTGTTTTTT.